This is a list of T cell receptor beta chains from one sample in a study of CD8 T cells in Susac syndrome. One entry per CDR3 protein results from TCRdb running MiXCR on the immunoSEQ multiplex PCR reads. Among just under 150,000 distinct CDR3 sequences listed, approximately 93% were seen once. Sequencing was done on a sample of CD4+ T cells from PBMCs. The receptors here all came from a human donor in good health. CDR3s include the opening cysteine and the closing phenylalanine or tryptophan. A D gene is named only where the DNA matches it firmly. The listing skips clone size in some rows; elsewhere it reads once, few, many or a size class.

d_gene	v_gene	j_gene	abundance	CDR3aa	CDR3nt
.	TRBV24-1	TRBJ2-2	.	CATRGTGGELFF	TGTGCCACCAGGGGTACGGGCGGGGAGCTGTTTTTT
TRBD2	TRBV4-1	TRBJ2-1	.	CASRGLAGARGHNEQFF	TGCGCCAGCCGGGGACTAGCGGGAGCCAGAGGTCACAATGAGCAGTTCTTC
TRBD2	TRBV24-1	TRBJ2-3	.	CATSEYTSAYTDTQYF	TGTGCCACCAGTGAATATACTAGCGCATACACAGATACGCAGTATTTT
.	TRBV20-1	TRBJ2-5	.	CSARIVAGQETQYF	TGCAGTGCTAGAATAGTGGCAGGCCAAGAGACCCAGTACTTC
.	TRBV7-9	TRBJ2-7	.	CASSLGHRYEQYF	TGTGCCAGCAGCCTGGGACACCGCTACGAGCAGTACTTC
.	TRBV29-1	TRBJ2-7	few	CSPRILHYEQYF	TGCAGCCCCAGGATTCTTCACTACGAGCAGTACTTC
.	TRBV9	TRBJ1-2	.	CASSVGTNYGYTF	TGTGCCAGCAGCGTGGGAACAAACTATGGCTACACCTTC
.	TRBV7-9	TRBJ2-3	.	CASSTQSTDTQYF	TGTGCCAGCAGCACACAAAGCACAGATACGCAGTATTTT
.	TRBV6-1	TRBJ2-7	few	CASSRSGTYEQYF	TGTGCCAGCAGTCGTAGCGGAACCTACGAGCAGTACTTC
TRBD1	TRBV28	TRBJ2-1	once	CASRAGGFNEQFF	TGTGCCAGCAGGGCAGGGGGCTTCAATGAGCAGTTCTTC
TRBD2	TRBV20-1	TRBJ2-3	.	CSASSGSWADTQYF	TGCAGTGCCAGTAGCGGGAGTTGGGCAGATACGCAGTATTTT
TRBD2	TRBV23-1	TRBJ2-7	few	CASSPLAGKGYEQYF	TGCGCCAGCAGTCCCCTAGCGGGAAAGGGGTACGAGCAGTACTTC
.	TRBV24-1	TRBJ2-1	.	CATSRTSDNEQFF	TGTGCCACCAGTCGGACGTCGGACAATGAGCAGTTCTTC
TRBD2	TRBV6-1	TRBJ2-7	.	CASSSGSWYEQYF	TGTGCCAGCAGTAGCGGGAGTTGGTACGAGCAGTACTTC
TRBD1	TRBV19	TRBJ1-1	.	CASSIRGPGISNTEAFF	TGTGCCAGTAGTATCAGGGGGCCTGGGATCTCTAACACTGAAGCTTTCTTT
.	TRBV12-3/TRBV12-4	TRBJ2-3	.	CASSEFSGSTDTQYF	TGTGCCAGCAGTGAATTTAGCGGAAGCACAGATACGCAGTATTTT
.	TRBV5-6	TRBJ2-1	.	CASSATRMASYNEQFF	TGTGCCAGCAGCGCTACTAGAATGGCGTCCTACAATGAGCAGTTCTTC
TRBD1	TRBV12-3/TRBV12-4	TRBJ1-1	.	CASSRQGFGMSDFTEAFF	TGTGCCAGCAGCCGACAGGGGTTTGGTATGTCGGATTTCACTGAAGCTTTCTTT
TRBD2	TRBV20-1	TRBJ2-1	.	CSASGTSSGALSEQFF	TGCAGTGCTTCTGGGACTAGTTCGGGGGCATTGAGTGAGCAGTTCTTC
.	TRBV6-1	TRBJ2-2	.	CASSGVWGNTGELFF	TGTGCCAGCAGTGGGGTGTGGGGTAACACCGGGGAGCTGTTTTTT
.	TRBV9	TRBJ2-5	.	CASSVEGRGWETQYF	TGTGCCAGCAGCGTAGAAGGTCGAGGTTGGGAGACCCAGTACTTC
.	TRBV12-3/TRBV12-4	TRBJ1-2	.	CASSLVHKGNSGYTF	TGTGCCAGCAGTTTAGTACATAAAGGAAATTCTGGCTACACCTTC